This TCR beta chain is from a study of T cells in Graves' hyperthyroidism and ophthalmopathy. Study context: Before treatment of any kind, peripheral blood was taken at initial diagnosis. Findings and limits, study-wide: Using 13 V-J features, a model discriminated ophthalmopathy from stable hyperthyroidism.

Details on this clonotype: Its target is unknown.

Amplified TCR beta CDR3 regions derived from RNA transcripts. In the first-round RT-PCR of the TCR CDR3, the HTBI primer set was used. TCRdb used MiXCR to reprocess the multiplex PCR reads, holding one entry per CDR3 protein. The sample carries 300,000 or so distinct CDR3 sequences, roughly 17% recorded once. Aged 18 to 65, the patients had hyperthyroidism that was newly diagnosed and had lasted under 2 months. The study excluded patients with uncontrolled infection, other autoimmune disease, pregnancy or lactation. Specimen: blood. The sequence came from a man aged 25 to 45 with Graves' hyperthyroidism.

As DNA, the CDR3 is TGTGCCAGCAGTCCCCTGGATTCTGGGGCCAACGTCCTGACTTTC. Protein product: CASSPLDSGANVLTF. The chain is built from TRBV6-1 and TRBJ2-6; no clear D. The germline V and J ends were trimmed by 5 bases and 1 base, with 9 bases remaining between them. CDR1 and CDR2 from the germline V gene are MNHNS and SASEGT. This CDR3 spans 15 amino acids.